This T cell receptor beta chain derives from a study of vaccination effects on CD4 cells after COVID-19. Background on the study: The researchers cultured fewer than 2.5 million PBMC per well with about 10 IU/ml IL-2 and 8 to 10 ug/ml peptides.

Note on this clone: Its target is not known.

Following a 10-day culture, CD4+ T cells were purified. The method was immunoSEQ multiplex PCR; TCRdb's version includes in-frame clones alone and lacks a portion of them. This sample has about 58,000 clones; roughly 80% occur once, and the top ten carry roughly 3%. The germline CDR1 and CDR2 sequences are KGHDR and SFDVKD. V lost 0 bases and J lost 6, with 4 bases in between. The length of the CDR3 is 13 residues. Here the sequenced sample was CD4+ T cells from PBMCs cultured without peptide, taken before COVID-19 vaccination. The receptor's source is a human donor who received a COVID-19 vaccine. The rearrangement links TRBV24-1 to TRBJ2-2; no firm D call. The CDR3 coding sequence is TGTGCCACCAGTGATTTGTTGCCCGGGGAGCTGTTTTTT. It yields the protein CATSDLLPGELFF.